These T cell receptor beta chains were read from a single sample in a study of blood T cell repertoires in COVID-19. The data were produced by immunoSEQ multiplex PCR, yet TCRdb's version contains in-frame clones alone and is incomplete. The table lists about 83,000 clones, 85% to 90% of them singletons, with under 8.5% in the top ten. Sequencing was done on a sample of peripheral blood. The receptors stem from a man aged 80 or over with active or convalescent COVID-19. CDR3s include the opening cysteine and the closing phenylalanine or tryptophan. Each record gives: J gene, CDR3 length, V gene, CDR3 protein.

j_gene: TRBJ1-6; len: 15; v_gene: TRBV6-1; CDR3aa: CASSELWQGYSPLHF
j_gene: TRBJ1-1; len: 12; v_gene: TRBV2; CDR3aa: CASSVRVSEAFF
j_gene: TRBJ1-2; len: 13; v_gene: TRBV2; CDR3aa: CASDGQGGFGYTF
j_gene: TRBJ2-2; len: 13; v_gene: TRBV19; CDR3aa: CASSRQNTGELFF
j_gene: TRBJ1-2; len: 16; v_gene: TRBV3-1/TRBV3-2; CDR3aa: CASSSRAGTTTGGYTF
j_gene: TRBJ1-6; len: 14; v_gene: TRBV6-5; CDR3aa: CASSQQGIGSPLHF
j_gene: TRBJ2-2; len: 16; v_gene: TRBV6-4; CDR3aa: CASSVRLAVNTGELFF
j_gene: TRBJ2-3; len: 14; v_gene: TRBV7-2; CDR3aa: CASSSVGAGYTQYF
j_gene: TRBJ2-2; len: 16; v_gene: TRBV7-2; CDR3aa: CASSPWTSGYAGELFF
j_gene: TRBJ2-3; len: 14; v_gene: TRBV7-3; CDR3aa: CASSFLGGTDTQYF
j_gene: TRBJ1-2; len: 14; v_gene: TRBV6-1; CDR3aa: CASSRDSANYGYTF
j_gene: TRBJ2-1; len: 14; v_gene: TRBV28; CDR3aa: CASFPSGGQHSAFF
j_gene: TRBJ1-4; len: 16; v_gene: TRBV5-1; CDR3aa: CASKHSGGQPPGKLFF
j_gene: TRBJ2-2; len: 14; v_gene: TRBV7-3; CDR3aa: CASRVAGSTGELFF
j_gene: TRBJ1-2; len: 14; v_gene: TRBV11-2; CDR3aa: CASSPGAGDYGYTF
j_gene: TRBJ2-1; len: 14; v_gene: TRBV5-1; CDR3aa: CASLPGGANNEQFF
j_gene: TRBJ2-3; len: 13; v_gene: TRBV6-1; CDR3aa: CASSPIAGVTQYF
j_gene: TRBJ1-1; len: 14; v_gene: TRBV2; CDR3aa: CASSRERPNTEAFF
j_gene: TRBJ1-5; len: 16; v_gene: TRBV28; CDR3aa: CASSSQGVGYNQPQHF
j_gene: TRBJ1-4; len: 15; v_gene: TRBV7-9; CDR3aa: CASSPGTGLGEKLFF
j_gene: TRBJ2-1; len: 13; v_gene: TRBV18; CDR3aa: CASSSTVEDEQFF
j_gene: TRBJ2-3; len: 13; v_gene: TRBV6-5; CDR3aa: CATSDGGTDTQYF
j_gene: TRBJ2-1; len: 14; v_gene: TRBV10-3; CDR3aa: CAIKPDRGYNEQFF
j_gene: TRBJ1-4; len: 16; v_gene: TRBV16; CDR3aa: CASSQEPLNGSEKLFF
j_gene: TRBJ2-5; len: 14; v_gene: TRBV19; CDR3aa: CASSIWGSQETQYF
j_gene: TRBJ1-4; len: 14; v_gene: TRBV2; CDR3aa: CASSGQGGAEKLFF
j_gene: TRBJ2-2; len: 15; v_gene: TRBV6-6; CDR3aa: CASSNLAANTGELFF
j_gene: TRBJ1-2; len: 13; v_gene: TRBV5-4; CDR3aa: CASNAESYYGYTF
j_gene: TRBJ1-2; len: 14; v_gene: TRBV3-1/TRBV3-2; CDR3aa: CASSQGGQGHGYTF
j_gene: TRBJ1-2; len: 13; v_gene: TRBV10-1; CDR3aa: CASSEQGNYGYTF
j_gene: TRBJ1-5; len: 15; v_gene: TRBV27; CDR3aa: CASRRYRNGNQPQHF
j_gene: TRBJ2-1; len: 14; v_gene: TRBV5-1; CDR3aa: CASSWTSGYNEQFF
j_gene: TRBJ1-2; len: 15; v_gene: TRBV29-1; CDR3aa: CSAWTGQANNYGYTF
j_gene: TRBJ2-1; len: 14; v_gene: TRBV6-5; CDR3aa: CASSRVTSYNEQFF
j_gene: TRBJ2-1; len: 14; v_gene: TRBV5-6; CDR3aa: CASSFYSRYNEQFF
j_gene: TRBJ2-3; len: 14; v_gene: TRBV18; CDR3aa: CASSEDRLTDTQYF
j_gene: TRBJ1-5; len: 14; v_gene: TRBV5-8; CDR3aa: CASSPDRAGQPQHF
j_gene: TRBJ2-1; len: 15; v_gene: TRBV2; CDR3aa: CASTGHSRFYNEQFF
j_gene: TRBJ1-3; len: 14; v_gene: TRBV7-9; CDR3aa: CASRFGASGNTIYF
j_gene: TRBJ2-1; len: 17; v_gene: TRBV11-3; CDR3aa: CASSLHSGRAIYNEQFF
j_gene: TRBJ2-1; len: 16; v_gene: TRBV7-9; CDR3aa: CASTPRGTRIYNEQFF
j_gene: TRBJ1-2; len: 12; v_gene: TRBV28; CDR3aa: CATREGSVRYTF
j_gene: TRBJ1-1; len: 15; v_gene: TRBV7-2; CDR3aa: CASSLGSLVRVEAFF
j_gene: TRBJ1-1; len: 17; v_gene: TRBV5-1; CDR3aa: CASSLEGTGALNTEAFF
j_gene: TRBJ2-3; len: 15; v_gene: TRBV6-1; CDR3aa: CASSEGWGGTDTQYF
j_gene: TRBJ2-5; len: 11; v_gene: TRBV28; CDR3aa: CASSFFETQYF
j_gene: TRBJ1-5; len: 18; v_gene: TRBV12-1; CDR3aa: CASSFDRDRVGDNQPQHF
j_gene: TRBJ1-1; len: 14; v_gene: TRBV7-2; CDR3aa: CASSFDRGRTEAFF
j_gene: TRBJ1-2; len: 16; v_gene: TRBV4-1; CDR3aa: CASSQDRIVANYGYTF
j_gene: TRBJ1-1; len: 14; v_gene: TRBV5-4; CDR3aa: CASNRDRGWTEAFF
j_gene: TRBJ2-5; len: 13; v_gene: TRBV3-1/TRBV3-2; CDR3aa: CASSQRGGETQYF